The next 22 T cell receptor beta chains were all read from a single sample in a study of blood T cell repertoires in COVID-19. The table came from immunoSEQ multiplex PCR; TCRdb's copy has only in-frame clones and leaves some out. The repertoire holds some 200,000 clones, roughly 80% seen once, with 4.8% in the top ten. Sequenced material: PBMCs or T cells enriched from blood (not recorded which). These receptor sequences come from a woman in her 50s who had been exposed to COVID-19.

This clone was seen at least ten times. This rearrangement joins TRBV6-1 to TRBJ2-2; TRBD1 is a possible D gene (6 bases). This CDR3 spans 15 amino acids. The ends were cut back, 2 bases at V and 4 bases at J, with 11 bases in the middle. Per the germline V gene, CDR1 is MNHNS and CDR2 is SASEGT. The CDR3 is CASSERWGPTGELFF. DNA of the CDR3: TGTGCCAGCAGTGAACGATGGGGGCCCACCGGGGAGCTGTTTTTT.

The gene calls are TRBV10-3 and TRBJ2-5, with TRBD1 identical over 8 bases. This CDR3 comprises 14 residues. The germline CDR1 and CDR2 sequences are ENHRY and SYGVKD. V lost 6 bases and J lost 4; bases outside the gene matches: 7. Here the CDR3 DNA reads TGTGCCATCAGCTCGGAACAGGGGGGAGAGACCCAGTACTTC. Its protein product is CAISSEQGGETQYF.

The chain links TRBV18 to TRBJ2-7; D is unclear. This CDR3 has 13 amino acids. Trimming removed 2 bases at V and 4 bases at J, with 9 bases between. Germline CDR1 KGHSH, CDR2 LQKENI. In nucleotides, the CDR3 is TGTGCCAGCTCACCAAACAGCCAGTACGAGCAGTACTTC. Protein product: CASSPNSQYEQYF.

This clone was detected once. This chain uses TRBV5-6 with TRBJ2-5; 7 bases fit TRBD1. V shed 5 bases and J 4 bases; nucleotides not matched to a gene: 14. This CDR3 comprises 16 residues. Germline CDR1 reads SGHDT; CDR2 reads YYEEEE. CDR3 sequence reads: CASSHLEGALRETQYF. The CDR3, as DNA: TGTGCCAGCAGTCATCTCGAGGGGGCGCTACGAGAGACCCAGTACTTC.

V and J are TRBV5-6 and TRBJ1-1, with D tentatively TRBD1 (6 bases). Trimming removed 2 bases at V and 10 bases at J, with 21 bases between. The CDR3 contains 15 residues. Germline lookup yields CDR1 SGHDT and CDR2 YYEEEE. The CDR3 nucleotides are TGTGCCAGCAGCTTAAGAGCGGGACAACCCCTTGGAGCTTTCTTT. Its translation is CASSLRAGQPLGAFF.

This clone was picked up many times. This chain uses TRBV2 with TRBJ2-7; TRBD1 agrees at 11 bases. Germline lookup yields CDR1 SNHLY and CDR2 FYNNEI. CDR3 length: 12 amino acids. V dropped 8 bases and J dropped 4; count of bases not matched to a gene: 1. CDR3 DNA sequence: TGTGCCAGCGGGACAGGGGGGTACGAGCAGTACTTC. It yields the protein CASGTGGYEQYF.

This clone was observed many times. The chain is built from TRBV6-2 or TRBV6-3 and TRBJ2-1; 8 nucleotides agree with TRBD2. V trimming: 4 bases; J trimming: 5 bases; junction bases outside the gene matches: 4. The CDR3 length is 14 residues. CDR1 is MNHEY, CDR2 SVGEGT, per germline. In nucleotides, the CDR3 is TGTGCCAGCAGTTTAGCGGGGCCTAACAATGAGCAGTTCTTC. It specifies CASSLAGPNNEQFF.

This clone has a handful of counts. The genes are TRBV19 and TRBJ2-1; a possible D gene is TRBD1 (5 bases). The CDR3 length is 15 residues. Trimming removed 3 bases at V and 6 bases at J, with 15 bases between. Germline V CDR1 and CDR2: LNHDA, SQIVND (reference sequence). CDR3 sequence: CASSIQGQSGNEQFF. The CDR3 DNA is TGTGCCAGTAGTATCCAGGGTCAAAGTGGCAATGAGCAGTTCTTC.

This rearrangement joins TRBV19 to TRBJ1-2; 7 bases are a match to TRBD1. The V segment lost 5 bases and the J segment 2 bases; nucleotides outside the gene matches: 5. The CDR3 sequence is 14 residues long. Germline CDR1 reads LNHDA; CDR2 reads SQIVND (reference sequence). CDR3 sequence reads: CASSATGSNYGYTF. The CDR3 region has the DNA TGTGCCAGTAGTGCGACAGGGTCCAACTATGGCTACACCTTC.

This clone has only a few counts. V gene TRBV7-8 combines with J gene TRBJ2-5; 10 bases fit TRBD2. With 5 bases clipped from V and 1 base from J, the junction kept 7 bases outside the gene matches. The CDR3 loop spans 16 amino acids. The germline CDR1 and CDR2 sequences are SGHVS and FQNEAQ. This CDR3 is CASSITSGAGQETQYF. The CDR3, as DNA: TGTGCCAGCAGCATCACTAGCGGGGCAGGCCAAGAGACCCAGTACTTC.

The chain carries TRBV4-1 and TRBJ1-1; D perhaps matches TRBD1 (5 bases). The CDR3 totals 15 residues. Germline lookup yields CDR1 MGHRA and CDR2 YSYEKL. Deletions cut 0 bases from V and 3 bases from J, with 11 bases between. In DNA form, the CDR3 reads TGCGCCAGCAGCCAAGAGGAGGGGAGGGACACTGAAGCTTTCTTT. Protein product: CASSQEEGRDTEAFF.

The table lists this clone with a count of one. This chain links TRBV4-3 with TRBJ2-2, with 8 bases matching TRBD1. The CDR3 consists of 17 residues. Trimming took 0 bases from V and 2 from J; bases not matched to a gene: 5. The germline V gene encodes CDR1 LGHNA and CDR2 YSLEER. This chain's CDR3 is CASSQDATGVNTGELFF. The CDR3 DNA is TGCGCCAGCAGCCAAGATGCGACAGGGGTCAACACCGGGGAGCTGTTTTTT.

The chain recombines TRBV6-2 or TRBV6-3 with TRBJ2-4, with D unresolved. In germline, CDR1 is MNHEY, CDR2 SVGEGT. The CDR3 covers 12 residues. V was clipped by 6 bases and J by 6 bases, with 9 bases between them. CDR3: CASSQGVNIQYF. In DNA, the CDR3 is TGTGCCAGCAGCCAAGGAGTAAACATTCAGTACTTC.

The CDR3 is CASSISGGEGKLFF. The CDR3 DNA reads TGTGCCAGCAGCATTTCAGGGGGAGAGGGGAAACTGTTTTTT. The J gene is TRBJ1-4, the V gene TRBV7-9, with 7 bases matching TRBD1. The junction had 11 bases not matched to a gene; V was cut back by 5 bases and J by 11 bases. The germline V gene encodes CDR1 SEHNR and CDR2 FQNEAQ (reference sequence). This CDR3 has 14 residues.

The genes are TRBV27 and TRBJ1-1, with D hard to call. V lost 2 bases and J lost 1, with 5 bases in between. Germline V gene lookup returns CDR1 MNHEY and CDR2 SMNVEV (reference sequence). This CDR3 has 13 residues. CDR3 sequence: CASSLTRNTEAFF. The CDR3 region has the DNA TGTGCCAGCAGTTTAACGAGGAACACTGAAGCTTTCTTT.

The rearrangement uses TRBV6-5 and TRBJ1-1; D is perhaps TRBD1 (5 bases). This CDR3 spans 16 amino acids. Germline V gives CDR1 MNHEY, CDR2 SVGAGI. Trimming cost V 0 bases and J 1 base, with 12 bases left between them. CDR3 nucleotides: TGTGCCAGCAGTTACTCGTGGGGGGAGGCGAACACTGAAGCTTTCTTT. This gives the protein CASSYSWGEANTEAFF.

This clone appeared a few times. V gene TRBV4-2 combines with J gene TRBJ2-1; 12 bases agree with TRBD2. V lost 0 bases, J lost 8 bases, and 5 bases stayed unmatched. CDR1 is LGHNA, CDR2 YNFKEQ, per germline. The CDR3 covers 16 residues. CDR3 amino acids: CASSQELAGGPDEQFF. CDR3 in DNA: TGTGCCAGCAGCCAAGAGCTAGCGGGGGGGCCCGATGAGCAGTTCTTC.

The gene calls are TRBV27 and TRBJ1-2; 8 nucleotides agree with TRBD1. V lost 3 bases, J lost 4 bases, and 4 bases stayed unmatched. This CDR3 has 14 residues. Per germline, CDR1 MNHEY and CDR2 SMNVEV (reference sequence). CDR3 in DNA: TGTGCCAGCAGTTTTGACGGGACAGGCTATGGCTACACCTTC. As protein: CASSFDGTGYGYTF.

The chain employs TRBV27 and TRBJ1-6; D not resolved. The ends were cut back, 6 bases at V and 3 bases at J, with 12 bases in the middle. The germline V gene has CDR1 MNHEY and CDR2 SMNVEV (reference sequence). CDR3 size: 15 residues. The DNA for the CDR3 is TGTGCCAGCAGGTCCTTAACCAGCTATAATTCACCCCTCCACTTT. Protein: CASRSLTSYNSPLHF.

The chain carries TRBV18 and TRBJ1-1; D may be TRBD1 (5 bases). Germline assignment: CDR1 KGHSH and CDR2 LQKENI. The CDR3 covers 13 residues. V was shortened by 3 bases and J by 6 bases, with 11 bases between the two germline ends. The CDR3 coding sequence is TGTGCCAGCTCACCCGAGGGACTAGCTGAAGCTTTCTTT. This encodes CASSPEGLAEAFF.

This clone qualifies as medium-sized. The chain combines TRBV2 with TRBJ1-2; 12 nucleotides align to TRBD1. Germline CDR1 and CDR2: SNHLY and FYNNEI. Germline trimming cut 7 bases from V and 1 base from J; bases unmatched to any gene: 13. The CDR3 runs to 18 residues. The CDR3 is CASMEVPGQGAGNYGYTF. In DNA form, the CDR3 reads TGTGCCAGCATGGAAGTCCCGGGACAGGGGGCCGGTAACTATGGCTACACCTTC.

The chain couples TRBV19 to TRBJ1-1, with a tentative D call TRBD1 (6 bases). The CDR3 is 14 residues long. Germline CDR1 reads LNHDA; CDR2 reads SQIVND (reference sequence). The V gene lost 4 bases and the J gene lost 1 base, with 10 bases spanning the gap. The CDR3 DNA reads TGTGCCAGTAGTAGACAGGCCAGGAACACTGAAGCTTTCTTT. Translation: CASSRQARNTEAFF.